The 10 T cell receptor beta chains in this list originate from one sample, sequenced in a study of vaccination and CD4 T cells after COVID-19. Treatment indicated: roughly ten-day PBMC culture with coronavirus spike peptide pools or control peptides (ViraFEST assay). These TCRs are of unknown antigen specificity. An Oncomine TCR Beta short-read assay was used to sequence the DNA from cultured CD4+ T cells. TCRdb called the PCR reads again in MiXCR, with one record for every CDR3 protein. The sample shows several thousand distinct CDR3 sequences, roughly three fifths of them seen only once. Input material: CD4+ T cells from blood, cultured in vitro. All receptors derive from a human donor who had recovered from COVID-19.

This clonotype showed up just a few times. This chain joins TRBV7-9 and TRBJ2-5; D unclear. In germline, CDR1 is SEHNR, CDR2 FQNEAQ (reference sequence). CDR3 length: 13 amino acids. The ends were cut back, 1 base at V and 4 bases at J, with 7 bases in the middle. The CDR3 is CASSLVATETQYF. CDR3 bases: TGTGCCAGCAGCTTAGTCGCCACAGAGACCCAGTACTTC.

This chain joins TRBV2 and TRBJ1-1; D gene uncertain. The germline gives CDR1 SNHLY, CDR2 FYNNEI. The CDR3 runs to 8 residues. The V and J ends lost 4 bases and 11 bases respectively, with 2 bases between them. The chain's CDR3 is CASSVAFF. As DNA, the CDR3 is TGTGCCAGCAGTGTGGCTTTCTTT.

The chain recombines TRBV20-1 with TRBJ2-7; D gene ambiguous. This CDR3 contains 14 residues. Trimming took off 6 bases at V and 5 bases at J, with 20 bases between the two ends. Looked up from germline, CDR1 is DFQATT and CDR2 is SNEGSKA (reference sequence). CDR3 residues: CSAPSGRRPDEQYF. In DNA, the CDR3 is TGCAGTGCCCCCTCGGGCCGCCGACCCGACGAGCAGTACTTC.

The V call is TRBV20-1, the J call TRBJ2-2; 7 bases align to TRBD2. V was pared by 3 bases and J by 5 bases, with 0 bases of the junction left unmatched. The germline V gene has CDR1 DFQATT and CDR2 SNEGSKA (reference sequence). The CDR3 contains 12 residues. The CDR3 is CSASGRTGELFF. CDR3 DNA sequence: TGCAGTGCTAGCGGGAGGACCGGGGAGCTGTTTTTT.

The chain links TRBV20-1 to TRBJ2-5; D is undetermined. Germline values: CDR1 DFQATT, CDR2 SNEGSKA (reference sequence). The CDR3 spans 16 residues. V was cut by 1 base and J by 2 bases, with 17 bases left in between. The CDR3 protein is CSARGHRLGAQETQYF. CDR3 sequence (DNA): TGCAGTGCTAGAGGCCATCGACTGGGCGCGCAAGAGACCCAGTACTTC.

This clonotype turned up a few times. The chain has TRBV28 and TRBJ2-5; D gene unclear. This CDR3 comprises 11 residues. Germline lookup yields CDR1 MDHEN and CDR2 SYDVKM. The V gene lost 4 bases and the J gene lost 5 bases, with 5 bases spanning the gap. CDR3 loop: CASSSRETQYF. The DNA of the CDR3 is TGTGCCAGCAGTTCGCGGGAGACCCAGTACTTC. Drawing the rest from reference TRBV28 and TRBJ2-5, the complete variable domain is DVKVTQSSRYLVKRTGEKVFLECVQDMDHENMFWYRQDPGLGLRLIYFSYDVKMKEKGDIPEGYSVSREKKERFSLILESASTNQTSMYLCASSSRETQYFGPGTRLLVL.

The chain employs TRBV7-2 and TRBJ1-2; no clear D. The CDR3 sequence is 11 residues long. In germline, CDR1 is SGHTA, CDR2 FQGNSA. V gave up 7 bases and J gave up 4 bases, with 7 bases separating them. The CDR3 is CASTGPYGYTF. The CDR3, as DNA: TGTGCCAGCACCGGTCCCTATGGCTACACCTTC.

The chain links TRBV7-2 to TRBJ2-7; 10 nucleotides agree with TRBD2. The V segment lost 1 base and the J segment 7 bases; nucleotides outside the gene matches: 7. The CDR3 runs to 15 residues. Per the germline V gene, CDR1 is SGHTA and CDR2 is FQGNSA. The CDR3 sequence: CASSLEASGSKEQYF. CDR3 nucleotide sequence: TGTGCCAGCAGCTTAGAGGCTAGCGGGAGTAAGGAGCAGTACTTC. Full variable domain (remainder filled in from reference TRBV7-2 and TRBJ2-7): GAGVSQSPSNKVTEKGKDVELRCDPISGHTALYWYRQSLGQGLEFLIYFQGNSAPDKSGLPSDRFSAERTGGSVSTLTIQRTQQEDSAVYLCASSLEASGSKEQYFGPGTRLTVT.

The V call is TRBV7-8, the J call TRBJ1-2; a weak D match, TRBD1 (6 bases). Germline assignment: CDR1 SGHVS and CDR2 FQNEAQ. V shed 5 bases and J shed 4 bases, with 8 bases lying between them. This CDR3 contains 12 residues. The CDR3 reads CASSGDTYGYTF. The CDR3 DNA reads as TGTGCCAGCAGCGGGGACACCTATGGCTACACCTTC.

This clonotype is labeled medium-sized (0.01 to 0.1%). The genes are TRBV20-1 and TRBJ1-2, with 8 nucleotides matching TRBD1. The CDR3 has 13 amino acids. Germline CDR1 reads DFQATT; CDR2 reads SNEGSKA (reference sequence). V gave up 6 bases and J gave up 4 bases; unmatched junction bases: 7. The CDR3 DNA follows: TGCAGTGCCACCTCCGGGACAGGCTATGGCTACACCTTC. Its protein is CSATSGTGYGYTF.